The 20 T cell receptor beta chains presented below share a single source sample, sequenced in a study of T cells in Graves' hyperthyroidism and ophthalmopathy. RNA transcripts gave rise to amplified TCR beta CDR3 regions. Researchers ran a first-round RT-PCR on the TCR CDR3 using the HTBI primer set. A single record per CDR3 protein comes from TCRdb applying MiXCR to the multiplex PCR reads. Of more than 500,000 distinct CDR3 sequences in the sample, 15% to 20% were seen once. Specimen: blood. The receptors stem from a woman aged 25-40 years with Graves' hyperthyroidism.

This clonotype showed up many times. The chain is built from TRBV11-2 and TRBJ2-7; 10 bases map to TRBD1. The CDR3 consists of 16 residues. After removal of 4 bases from V and 5 bases from J, the junction contained 11 bases not matched to a gene. Germline CDR1 is SGHAT and CDR2 is FQNNGV. In DNA, the CDR3 is TGTGCCAGCAGCTCCCTCGGGACAGGGGAGAGCGACGAGCAGTACTTC. This sequence encodes CASSSLGTGESDEQYF.

This clonotype was seen more than once but under ten times. The genes are TRBV20-1 and TRBJ2-7; 7 nucleotides line up with TRBD1. From germline, CDR1 is DFQATT and CDR2 SNEGSKA (reference sequence). This CDR3 spans 14 amino acids. Trimming at V came to 0 bases and at J to 3 bases, leaving 5 bases not matched to a gene. As DNA, the CDR3 is TGCAGTGCTAGAGATTCGCCAGGGGGCTACGAGCAGTACTTC. Residues: CSARDSPGGYEQYF.

Ten or more counts support this clonotype. V gene TRBV20-1 combines with J gene TRBJ2-3, with 10 positions matching TRBD1. The germline CDR1 and CDR2 sequences are DFQATT and SNEGSKA (reference sequence). The trim removed 5 bases at V and 6 bases at J, leaving 11 bases unmatched. The CDR3 consists of 15 residues. CDR3 bases: TGCAGTGCTTCGTTAAGACAGGGGGCGGTCGATACGCAGTATTTT. It is translated as CSASLRQGAVDTQYF.

V gene TRBV10-3 combines with J gene TRBJ2-1; D is unclear. The V end was cut by 3 bases, the J end by 6 bases, with 6 bases between. The CDR3 has 12 amino acids. Germline loops: CDR1 ENHRY, CDR2 SYGVKD. The DNA of the CDR3 is TGTGCCATCAGTGAAGACTCCAATGAGCAGTTCTTC. As protein: CAISEDSNEQFF.

This clonotype has a count of ten or more. This chain uses TRBV11-3 with TRBJ1-6; D possibly corresponds to TRBD1 (6 bases). Trimming took 3 bases from V and 9 from J, leaving 9 bases between them. In germline, CDR1 is SGHNT, CDR2 YENEEA. The CDR3 runs to 13 residues. The CDR3 region has the DNA TGTGCCAGCAGCTTCAGGGGAGGTTCACCCCTCCACTTT. It encodes CASSFRGGSPLHF.

This clonotype was recorded many times. The rearrangement links TRBV28 to TRBJ2-7; D possibly corresponds to TRBD2 (6 bases). The CDR3 is made up of 18 amino acids. V lost 3 bases and J lost 0, with 21 bases in between. From germline, CDR1 is MDHEN and CDR2 SYDVKM. The CDR3 region is CASSFSLGKRATSYEQYF. In nucleotides, the CDR3 is TGTGCCAGCAGTTTTTCCCTAGGGAAGCGGGCCACCTCCTACGAGCAGTACTTC.

This clonotype came up many times. The chain combines TRBV5-1 with TRBJ1-1, with D hard to call. The CDR3 has 13 residues. Trimming shortened V by 2 bases and J by 4 bases, and 9 bases separated the two germline ends. Germline-derived CDR1 and CDR2 are SGHRS and YFSETQ. CDR3 sequence: CASSLAPGTEAFF. The CDR3 DNA reads TGCGCCAGCAGCTTAGCCCCGGGCACTGAAGCTTTCTTT.

This clonotype was observed a handful of times. The chain is built from TRBV30 and TRBJ2-1; 9 bases are shared with TRBD2. The CDR3 is 13 residues long. Germline-derived CDR1 and CDR2 are GTSNPN and SVGIG (reference sequence). Unmatched junction bases numbered 7, after V lost 4 bases and J lost 9 bases. The CDR3 DNA reads as TGTGCCTGGACCGCGGGAGGGCCAGGTGAGCAGTTCTTC. This codes for CAWTAGGPGEQFF.

This chain links TRBV2 with TRBJ1-4; 8 nucleotides match TRBD1. The CDR3 runs to 14 residues. The J segment lost 6 bases and the V segment lost 5 bases, leaving 5 bases of the junction unmatched. From germline, CDR1 is SNHLY and CDR2 FYNNEI. The chain's CDR3 is CASSTGTGHEKLFF. The CDR3 DNA follows: TGTGCCAGCAGTACCGGGACAGGCCATGAAAAACTGTTTTTT.

Many counts were recorded for this clonotype. The rearrangement joins TRBV6-6 to TRBJ1-1; weak D call: TRBD1 (5 bases). Germline loops: CDR1 MNHNY, CDR2 SVGAGI (reference sequence). V shed 3 bases and J shed 3 bases, with 20 bases lying between them. The CDR3 length is 17 residues. For the CDR3, the DNA is TGTGCCAGCAGTTATGACCCACCTCAGGAAGGGGACACTGAAGCTTTCTTT. The encoded protein is CASSYDPPQEGDTEAFF.

There are many counts of this clonotype. V and J are TRBV5-1 and TRBJ1-1; TRBD1 might be the D (6 bases). V was trimmed by 3 bases and J by 0 bases, leaving 21 bases between them. Germline V lookup: CDR1 SGHRS, CDR2 YFSETQ. The CDR3 consists of 18 residues. CDR3 DNA sequence: TGCGCCAGCAGCTACCGGACAGTCGGCCTAGACATGAACACTGAAGCTTTCTTT. Encoded protein: CASSYRTVGLDMNTEAFF.

This clonotype has just a few counts. The chain joins TRBV6-4 to TRBJ1-1, with 7 bases identical to TRBD1. With 4 bases clipped from V and 7 bases from J, the junction kept 6 bases outside the gene matches. The CDR3 is 13 amino acids. The V gene's germline CDR1 is MRHNA and CDR2 SNTAGT. CDR3 DNA: TGTGCCAGCAGTGCCGAGACAGGGAGTGAAGCTTTCTTT. Protein: CASSAETGSEAFF.

This clonotype came up many times. This sequence joins TRBV7-2 and TRBJ2-1; 10 nucleotides align to TRBD2. The CDR3 runs to 17 residues. After removal of 0 bases from V and 8 bases from J, the junction contained 10 bases not matched to a gene. CDR1 is SGHTA, CDR2 FQGNSA, per germline. The CDR3 DNA reads as TGTGCCAGCAGCTTAGCTTACAGCGGGAGGGCCAAGGATGAGCAGTTCTTC. This sequence encodes CASSLAYSGRAKDEQFF.

In this sample, this clonotype turned up a few times. This sequence joins TRBV19 and TRBJ1-5, with D perhaps TRBD1 (5 bases). The germline gives CDR1 LNHDA, CDR2 SQIVND (reference sequence). The CDR3 contains 15 residues. The V end was cut by 3 bases, the J end by 7 bases, with 16 bases between. CDR3 DNA: TGTGCCAGTAGTATGGGACGAAGTGCCCGGCAGCCCCAGCATTTT. Translating it yields CASSMGRSARQPQHF.

In this sample, this clonotype turned up many times. The chain recombines TRBV9 with TRBJ1-2, with TRBD1 as a possible D gene (5 bases). This CDR3 has 15 residues. V lost 4 bases, J lost 4 bases, and 17 bases lay in between. Per germline, CDR1 SGDLS and CDR2 YYNGEE. The CDR3 DNA is TGTGCCAGCAGCCCCCACGCGGGGGGAAGCTATGGCTACACCTTC. As protein: CASSPHAGGSYGYTF. Full variable domain (remainder filled in from reference TRBV9 and TRBJ1-2): DSGVTQTPKHLITATGQRVTLRCSPRSGDLSVYWYQQSLDQGLQFLIQYYNGEERAKGNILERFSAQQFPDLHSELNLSSLELGDSALYFCASSPHAGGSYGYTFGSGTRLTVV.

The chain employs TRBV7-8 and TRBJ2-4, with TRBD2 as a possible D gene (5 bases). Per germline, CDR1 SGHVS and CDR2 FQNEAQ. The CDR3 is made up of 13 amino acids. Trimming pared 2 bases from V and 5 bases from J, leaving 7 bases between. The DNA of the CDR3 is TGTGCCAGCAGCTTAACTAGAGAAAACATTCAGTACTTC. Amino acids: CASSLTRENIQYF.

This clonotype has a count of ten or more. V and J are TRBV11-2 and TRBJ1-1; a possible D gene is TRBD1 (5 bases). The CDR3 totals 13 residues. Germline CDR1 SGHAT, CDR2 FQNNGV. The V and J ends lost 5 bases and 4 bases respectively, with 11 bases between them. The CDR3 loop reads CASSHQGSTEAFF. DNA of the CDR3: TGTGCCAGCAGCCACCAGGGAAGCACTGAAGCTTTCTTT.

V gene TRBV4-1 combines with J gene TRBJ1-2; D might be TRBD1 (5 bases). Germline V lookup: CDR1 MGHRA, CDR2 YSYEKL. V lost 3 bases and J lost 9, with 20 bases in between. The CDR3 totals 15 residues. CDR3 coding DNA: TGCGCCAGCAGCCAGAATACCGGGACGCTGTTGAGCTACACCTTC. This translates into CASSQNTGTLLSYTF.

This clonotype came up many times. The rearrangement links TRBV27 to TRBJ2-1; 10 bases are shared with TRBD2. The CDR3 runs to 15 residues. Germline V gene sequence: CDR1 MNHEY, CDR2 SMNVEV (reference sequence). The junction had 8 bases not matched to a gene; V was cut back by 4 bases and J by 8 bases. CDR3 DNA: TGTGCCAGCAGTTCCCCTAGCGGGAGTAAGGATGAGCAGTTCTTC. It yields the protein CASSSPSGSKDEQFF.

At least ten counts were recorded for this clonotype. The rearrangement uses TRBV11-2 and TRBJ2-1; 8 bases line up with TRBD2. Per the germline V gene, CDR1 is SGHAT and CDR2 is FQNNGV. This CDR3 is built from 14 residues. V lost 6 bases to trimming and J lost 6 bases; unmatched junction nucleotides: 7. CDR3 loop: CASSFHLAGNEQFF. The CDR3 bases are TGTGCCAGCAGTTTCCACCTAGCGGGCAATGAGCAGTTCTTC.